This T cell receptor beta chain was profiled in a study of cytomegalovirus exposure and HLA in healthy donors. Clones were read by immunoSEQ multiplex PCR, and TCRdb kept only the in-frame ones, dropping some. Among approximately 200,000 clones, about 81% were seen once, and the ten largest hold around 1.3%. Germline values: CDR1 MNHEY, CDR2 SVGAGI. V was shortened by 8 bases and J by 0 bases, with 11 bases between the two germline ends. The CDR3 totals 14 residues. The donors belonged to the approximately 120-subject validation cohort, separate from the roughly 650-subject first cohort. The sequenced material came from PBMCs. The rearrangement uses TRBV6-5 and TRBJ1-5, with a weak D call TRBD1 (6 bases). This clonotype was sampled from a young woman in good health and CMV-seronegative. Here the CDR3 DNA reads TGTGCCAGCGGTGGGGGCTATAGCAATCAGCCCCAGCATTTT. Translation gives CASGGGYSNQPQHF.